This paragraph reports one T cell receptor delta chain. Possible read error: a much larger clone is one base away. The germline gives CDR1 GEAIGNYY, CDR2 EKD. The CDR3 is 18 residues long. V lost 0 bases, J lost 1 base, and 17 bases lay in between. The data were taken from a study of gamma-delta chains in newborns, infants, children. TCRdb reprocessed the reads through CATT. The data contain about 6,900 delta-chain clones, around 2.2% of them singletons. The sequenced material came from blood. The chain joins TRDV2 to TRDJ2, with D perhaps TRDD3 (6 bases). This TCR was sampled from a child who was a newborn, infant or young child, either healthy, febrile or measles-vaccinated (not recorded which). CDR3 loop: CACDTVGIIVRLTAQLFF. CDR3 coding DNA: TGTGCCTGTGACACCGTAGGGATAATCGTACGTTTGACAGCACAACTCTTCTTT.